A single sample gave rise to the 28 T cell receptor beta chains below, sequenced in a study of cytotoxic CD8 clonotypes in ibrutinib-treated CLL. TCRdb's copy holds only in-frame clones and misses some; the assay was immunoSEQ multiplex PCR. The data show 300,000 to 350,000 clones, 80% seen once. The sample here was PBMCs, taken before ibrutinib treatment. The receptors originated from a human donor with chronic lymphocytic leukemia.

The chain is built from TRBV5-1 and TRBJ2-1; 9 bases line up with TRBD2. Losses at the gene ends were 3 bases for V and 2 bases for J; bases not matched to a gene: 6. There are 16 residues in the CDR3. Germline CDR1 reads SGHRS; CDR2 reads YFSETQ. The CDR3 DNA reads TGCGCCAGCAGCTGGGGTGCTAGCGGGACCTACAATGAGCAGTTCTTC. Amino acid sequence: CASSWGASGTYNEQFF. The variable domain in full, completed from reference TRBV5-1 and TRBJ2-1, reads KAGVTQTPRYLIKTRGQQVTLSCSPISGHRSVSWYQQTPGQGLQFLFEYFSETQRNKGNFPGRFSGRQFSNSRSEMNVSTLELGDSALYLCASSWGASGTYNEQFFGPGTRLTVL.

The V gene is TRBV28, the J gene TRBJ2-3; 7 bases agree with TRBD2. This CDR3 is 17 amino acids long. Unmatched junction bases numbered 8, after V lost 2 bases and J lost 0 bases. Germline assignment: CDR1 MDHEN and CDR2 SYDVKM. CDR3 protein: CASSLPTSETSTDTQYF. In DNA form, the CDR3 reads TGTGCCAGCAGTTTACCTACTAGCGAAACTAGCACAGATACGCAGTATTTT.

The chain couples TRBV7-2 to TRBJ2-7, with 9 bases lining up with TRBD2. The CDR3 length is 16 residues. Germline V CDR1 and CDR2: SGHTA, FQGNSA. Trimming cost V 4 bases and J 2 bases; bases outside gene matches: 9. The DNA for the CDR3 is TGTGCCAGCAGCTCACGACTTAGCGGGAGTCCCTACGAGCAGTACTTC. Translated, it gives CASSSRLSGSPYEQYF.

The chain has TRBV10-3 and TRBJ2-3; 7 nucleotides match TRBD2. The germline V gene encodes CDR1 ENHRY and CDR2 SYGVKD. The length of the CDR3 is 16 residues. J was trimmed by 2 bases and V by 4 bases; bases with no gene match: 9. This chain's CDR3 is CAISGAREGLTDTQYF. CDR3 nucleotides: TGTGCCATCAGTGGCGCTAGGGAGGGCCTCACAGATACGCAGTATTTT.

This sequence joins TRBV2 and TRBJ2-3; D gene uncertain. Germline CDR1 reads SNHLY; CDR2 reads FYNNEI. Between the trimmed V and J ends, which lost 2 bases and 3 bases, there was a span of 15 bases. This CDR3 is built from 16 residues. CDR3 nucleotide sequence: TGTGCCAGCAGTGAACGTGGATTCTCGACTACAGATACGCAGTATTTT. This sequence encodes CASSERGFSTTDTQYF.

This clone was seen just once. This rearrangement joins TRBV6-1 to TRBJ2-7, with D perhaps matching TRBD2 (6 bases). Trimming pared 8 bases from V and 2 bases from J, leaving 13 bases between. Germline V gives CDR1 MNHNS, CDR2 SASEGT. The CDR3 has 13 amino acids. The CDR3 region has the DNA TGTGCCAGCTGGGGGGACGGGACCTACGAGCAGTACTTC. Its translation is CASWGDGTYEQYF.

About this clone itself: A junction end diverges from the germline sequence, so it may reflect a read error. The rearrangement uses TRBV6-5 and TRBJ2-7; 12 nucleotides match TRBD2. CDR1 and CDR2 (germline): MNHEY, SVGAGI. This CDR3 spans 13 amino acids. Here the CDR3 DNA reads TGTGCCAGCAGTGCATCCGGGACTAGCGGGCAAGACTTC. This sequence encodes CASSASGTSGQDF.

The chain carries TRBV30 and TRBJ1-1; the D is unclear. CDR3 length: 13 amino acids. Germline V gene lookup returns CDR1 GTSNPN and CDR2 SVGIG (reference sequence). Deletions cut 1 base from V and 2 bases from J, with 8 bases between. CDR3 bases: TGTGCCTGGAGTGCTGAGGGAAACACTGAAGCTTTCTTT. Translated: CAWSAEGNTEAFF.

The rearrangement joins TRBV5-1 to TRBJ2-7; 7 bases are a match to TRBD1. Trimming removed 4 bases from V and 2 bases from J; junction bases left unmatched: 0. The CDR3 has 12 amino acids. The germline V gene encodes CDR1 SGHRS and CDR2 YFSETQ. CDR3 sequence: CASSQGAYEQYF. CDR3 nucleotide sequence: TGCGCCAGCAGCCAGGGGGCCTACGAGCAGTACTTC.

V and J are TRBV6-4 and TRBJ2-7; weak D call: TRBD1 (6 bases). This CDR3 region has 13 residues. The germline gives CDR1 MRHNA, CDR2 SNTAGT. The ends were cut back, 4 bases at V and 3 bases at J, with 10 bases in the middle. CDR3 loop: CASSALDSYEQYF. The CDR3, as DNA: TGTGCCAGCAGTGCCTTGGACAGCTACGAGCAGTACTTC.

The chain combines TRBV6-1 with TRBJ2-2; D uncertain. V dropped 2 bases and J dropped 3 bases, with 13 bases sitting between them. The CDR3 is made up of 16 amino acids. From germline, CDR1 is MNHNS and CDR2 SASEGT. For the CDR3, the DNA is TGTGCCAGCAGTGAATTGGTCAGGAGCTACACCGGGGAGCTGTTTTTT. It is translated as CASSELVRSYTGELFF.

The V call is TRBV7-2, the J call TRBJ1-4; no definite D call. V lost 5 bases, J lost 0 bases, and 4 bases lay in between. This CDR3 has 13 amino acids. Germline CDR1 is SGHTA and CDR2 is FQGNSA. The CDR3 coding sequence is TGTGCCAGCAGCCCACCAACTAATGAAAAACTGTTTTTT. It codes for CASSPPTNEKLFF.

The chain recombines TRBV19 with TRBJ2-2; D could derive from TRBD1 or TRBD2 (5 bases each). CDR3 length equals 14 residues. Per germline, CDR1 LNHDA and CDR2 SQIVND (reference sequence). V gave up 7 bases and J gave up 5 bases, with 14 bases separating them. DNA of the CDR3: TGTGCCAGTAAGAGGGGTCTCGTTACCGGGGAGCTGTTTTTT. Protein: CASKRGLVTGELFF.

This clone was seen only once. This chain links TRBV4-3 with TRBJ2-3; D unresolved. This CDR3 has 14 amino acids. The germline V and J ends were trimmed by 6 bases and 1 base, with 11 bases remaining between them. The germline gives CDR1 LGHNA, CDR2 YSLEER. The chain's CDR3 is CASSPRRGTDTQYF. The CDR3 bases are TGCGCCAGCAGTCCCCGACGGGGCACAGATACGCAGTATTTT.

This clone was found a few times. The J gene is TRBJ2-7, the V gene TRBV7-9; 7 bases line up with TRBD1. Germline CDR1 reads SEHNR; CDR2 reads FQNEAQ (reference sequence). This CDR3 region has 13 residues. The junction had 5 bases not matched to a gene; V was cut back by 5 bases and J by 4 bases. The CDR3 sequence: CASSPGTEYEQYF. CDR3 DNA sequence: TGTGCCAGCAGCCCCGGGACAGAATACGAGCAGTACTTC.

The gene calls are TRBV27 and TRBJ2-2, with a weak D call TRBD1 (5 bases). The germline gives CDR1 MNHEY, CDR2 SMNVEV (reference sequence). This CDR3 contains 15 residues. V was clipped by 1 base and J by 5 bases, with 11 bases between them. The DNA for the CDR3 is TGTGCCAGCAGTTTATATGACAGAGAGACCGGGGAGCTGTTTTTT. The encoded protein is CASSLYDRETGELFF.

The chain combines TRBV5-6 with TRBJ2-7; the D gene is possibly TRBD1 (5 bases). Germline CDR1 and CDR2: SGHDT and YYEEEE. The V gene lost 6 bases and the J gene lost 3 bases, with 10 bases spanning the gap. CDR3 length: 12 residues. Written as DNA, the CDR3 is TGTGCCAGCATGGGGCCTGGCTACGAGCAGTACTTC. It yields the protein CASMGPGYEQYF.

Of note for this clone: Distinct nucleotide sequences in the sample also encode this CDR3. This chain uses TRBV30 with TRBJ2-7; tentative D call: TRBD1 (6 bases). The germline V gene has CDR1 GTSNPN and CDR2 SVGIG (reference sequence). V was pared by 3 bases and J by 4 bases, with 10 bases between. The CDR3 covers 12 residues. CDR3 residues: CAWSGDTYEQYF. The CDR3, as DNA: TGTGCCTGGAGCGGGGACACTTACGAGCAGTACTTC.

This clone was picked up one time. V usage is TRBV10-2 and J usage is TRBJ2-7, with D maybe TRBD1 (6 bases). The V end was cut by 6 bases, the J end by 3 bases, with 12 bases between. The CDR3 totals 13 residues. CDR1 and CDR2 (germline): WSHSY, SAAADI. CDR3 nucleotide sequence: TGCGCCAGCAGGGGACACGCCAGCTACGAGCAGTACTTC. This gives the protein CASRGHASYEQYF.

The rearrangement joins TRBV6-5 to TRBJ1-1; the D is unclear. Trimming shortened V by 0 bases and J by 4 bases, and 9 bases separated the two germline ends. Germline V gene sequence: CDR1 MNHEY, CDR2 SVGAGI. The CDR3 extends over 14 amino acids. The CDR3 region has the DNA TGTGCCAGCAGTTACTCCGGGGTCAGCACTGAAGCTTTCTTT. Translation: CASSYSGVSTEAFF.

CDR3 loop: CASNYRGIDYGYTF. Here the CDR3 DNA reads TGTGCCAGCAACTACAGGGGAATCGACTATGGCTACACCTTC. This chain uses TRBV6-5 with TRBJ1-2; 7 bases are a match to TRBD1. V lost 7 bases and J lost 3; bases outside the gene matches: 8. CDR3 length: 14 residues. Germline CDR1 and CDR2: MNHEY and SVGAGI.

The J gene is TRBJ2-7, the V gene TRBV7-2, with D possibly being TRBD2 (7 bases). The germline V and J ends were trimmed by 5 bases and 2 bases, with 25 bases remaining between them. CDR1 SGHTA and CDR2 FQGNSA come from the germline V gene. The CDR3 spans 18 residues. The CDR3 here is CASSPQSGTHLLPYEQYF. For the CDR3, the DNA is TGTGCCAGCAGCCCGCAAAGCGGGACACATTTGCTACCCTACGAGCAGTACTTC.

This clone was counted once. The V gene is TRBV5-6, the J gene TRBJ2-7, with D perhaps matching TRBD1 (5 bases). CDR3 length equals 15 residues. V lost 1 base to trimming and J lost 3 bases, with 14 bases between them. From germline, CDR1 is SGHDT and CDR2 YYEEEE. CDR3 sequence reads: CASSLRTLSYYEQYF. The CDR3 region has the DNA TGTGCCAGCAGCTTGCGGACACTCTCCTACTACGAGCAGTACTTC.

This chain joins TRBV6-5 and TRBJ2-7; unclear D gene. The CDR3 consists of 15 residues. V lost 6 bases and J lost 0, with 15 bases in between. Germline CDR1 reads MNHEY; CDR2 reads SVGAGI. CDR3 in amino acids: CASRTTGRHSYEQYF. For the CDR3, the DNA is TGTGCCAGCAGAACTACCGGCAGGCACTCCTACGAGCAGTACTTC.

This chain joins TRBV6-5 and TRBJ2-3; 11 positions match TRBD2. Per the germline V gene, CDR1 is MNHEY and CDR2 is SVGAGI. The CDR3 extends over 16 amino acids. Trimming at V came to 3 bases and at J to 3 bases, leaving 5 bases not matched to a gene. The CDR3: CASSYSPSGRTDTQYF. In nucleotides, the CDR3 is TGTGCCAGCAGTTATTCCCCTAGCGGGAGGACAGATACGCAGTATTTT.

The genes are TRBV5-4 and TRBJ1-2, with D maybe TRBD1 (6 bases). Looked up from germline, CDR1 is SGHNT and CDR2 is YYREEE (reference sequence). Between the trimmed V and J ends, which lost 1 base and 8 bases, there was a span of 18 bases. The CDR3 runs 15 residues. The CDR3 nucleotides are TGTGCCAGCAGCTTGTTGGGGGGCGCGGCCGGCGGCTACACCTTC. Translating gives CASSLLGGAAGGYTF.

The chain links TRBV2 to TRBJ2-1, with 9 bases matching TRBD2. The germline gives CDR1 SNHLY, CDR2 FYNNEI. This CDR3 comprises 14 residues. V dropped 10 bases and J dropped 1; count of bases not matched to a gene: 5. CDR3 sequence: CATASGTSYNEQFF. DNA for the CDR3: TGTGCCACAGCTAGCGGGACATCCTACAATGAGCAGTTCTTC.

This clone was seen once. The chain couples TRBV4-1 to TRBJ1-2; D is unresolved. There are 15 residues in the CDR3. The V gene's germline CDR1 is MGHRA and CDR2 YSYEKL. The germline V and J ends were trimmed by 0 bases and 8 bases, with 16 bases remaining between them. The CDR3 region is CASSQDRAGVGGYTF. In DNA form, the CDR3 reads TGCGCCAGCAGCCAAGATCGAGCGGGCGTCGGAGGCTACACCTTC.